The sample holds many counts of the clone carrying this T cell receptor beta chain. Antigen: not known. From germline, CDR1 is SNHLY and CDR2 FYNNEI. The CDR3 is made up of 15 amino acids. After removal of 3 bases from V and 4 bases from J, the junction contained 1 base not matched to a gene. The data are from a study of blood T cells in healthy people across ages. Study observations and caveats: Reliance upon unsorted PBMCs precluded definitive naive versus antigen-experienced comparison.

The second PCR ran roughly 6 to 11 cycles with a sample-barcoded 5' primer and J-beta primers. TCRdb re-called the 5' RACE reads through MiXCR, storing one row per CDR3 protein. Here the sample spans just under 550,000 distinct CDR3 sequences, more than 20% being singletons. Sample donors were healthy Caucasian individuals that came from Russia, aged roughly 6 to 95. The data also belong to a second study, concerning T cells of mothers and their children. That paper notes: Donation involved a few healthy Caucasian mothers and the six children that they had.

What was sequenced was blood. The chain couples TRBV2 to TRBJ2-1, with TRBD2 matching 12 bases. The TCR sequence derives from a boy younger than 18 in good health. The CDR3: CASSETSGGYNEQFF. The CDR3 DNA sequence: TGTGCCAGCAGTGAGACTAGCGGGGGTTACAATGAGCAGTTCTTC.